A selection of T cell receptor beta chains follows, all from one sample in a study of blood T cell repertoires in COVID-19. TCRdb's table, derived via immunoSEQ multiplex PCR, lists solely in-frame clones and lacks some. The repertoire includes about 59,000 clones, roughly 85% of them detected once, and about 3% sits in the top ten. Sample: peripheral blood. These receptors all stem from a man between 60 and 70 years old with acute or convalescent COVID-19. CDR3s include the opening cysteine and the closing phenylalanine or tryptophan. The order of the fields is clone size, D gene, J gene, V gene, CDR3 protein. A D gene is named only where the DNA matches it firmly. Size values are once, few and many counts, or a class for expanded clones, and some rows have none.

NA TRBD1 TRBJ1-4 TRBV5-5 CASGRDSLFPTNEKLFF
few NA TRBJ1-3 TRBV28 CASSFSGGGGNTIYF
NA NA TRBJ1-1 TRBV28 CASSAGNTEAFF
NA NA TRBJ2-7 TRBV21-1 CASSKVGDRAYEQYF
NA NA TRBJ1-1 TRBV28 CASSFGSPPNTEAFF
NA NA TRBJ1-2 TRBV9 CASSGTQGPKTGWQGYTF
NA TRBD1 TRBJ1-2 TRBV3-1/TRBV3-2 CASSQDVGGGGYTF
NA TRBD1 TRBJ1-4 TRBV30 CAWSAGQGREKLFF
NA TRBD1 TRBJ2-7 TRBV5-5 CASSTTGVSEQYF
NA TRBD2 TRBJ2-7 TRBV27 CASWGLASSYEQYF